This TCR beta chain derives from a study of early T cells in non-severe SARS-CoV-2 infection. Study-level background: Unpaired chains resulted from sequencing bulk RNA of unsorted whole blood.

This clonotype was seen many times. Individual cDNA molecules received unique molecular identifiers during library preparation. Using its own MiXCR run on the 5' RACE reads, TCRdb lists one record per CDR3 protein. The sample carries some 71,000 distinct CDR3 sequences, approximately 9.5% recorded once. Germline V gene data show CDR1 as MNHEY and CDR2 as SVGAGI. V was trimmed by 2 bases and J by 7 bases, leaving 15 bases between them. The CDR3 totals 14 residues. The TCR originated in an adult who was a healthcare worker with PCR-confirmed SARS-CoV-2 infection or an uninfected control (not recorded which). The sample consisted of whole blood. The chain is built from TRBV6-5 and TRBJ2-7, with D tentatively TRBD2 (5 bases). Here the CDR3 DNA reads TGTGCCAGCAGTTACAACGTTCGGGGTCGTGAGCAGTACTTC. It codes for CASSYNVRGREQYF.